This entry concerns a single T cell receptor (beta chain). Its antigen remains undetermined. No base quality information exists; no much larger clone differs at one position. The data were obtained in a study of T cells after yellow fever vaccination (dated by TCRdb to the late 2010s). At the level of the whole study: The SMART-Seq v4 Ultra Low Input RNA kit was used to prepare libraries from fractions with low cell numbers. Two healthy male donors, one aged 18 to 30 and one aged 30 to 40 years, made up the cohort. To track T-cell clones before and after primary and booster YFV17D yellow fever vaccination, bulk TCR alpha and beta repertoires were sequenced longitudinally. Blood was collected at multiple timepoints before and after primary and secondary immunization, and bulk PBMC replicates and cell subsets were isolated.

Overall study outcomes, separate from this receptor: Computational filtering was required because FACS-sorted repertoires could contain abundant contaminating clonotypes from the bulk population. Only a couple of donors were included in the study, so the extent to which the findings can be generalized is limited. After the booster, most of the clones that had expanded following primary vaccination were detected again (about 95% of CD4 and 80% to 90% of CD8), which suggests that memory was broadly maintained. The secondary T-cell response was weaker than the primary response but faster, peaking on day 5 instead of day 15. A small share of clonotypes was detected in both CD4 and CD8 compartments, with the overlap likely arising from convergent recombination.

The label giving this sample's treatment or condition can be read as: live attenuated yellow fever vaccine strain. At each blood-draw timepoint, two biological replicates of bulk PBMCs were collected. PBMCs were isolated from peripheral blood using a standard Ficoll-Paque protocol. RNA was extracted with TriZol from bulk PBMCs, CD4 and CD8 fractions, and dextramer-positive and dextramer-negative fractions. V was cut back by 0 bases and J by 1 base, leaving a gap of 12 bases between them. Taken from cysteine to phenylalanine, the CDR3 has 15 residues. Only CDR3 DNA remains: 45 bases, in frame from the first base. The CDR1 and CDR2 encoded by the germline V gene (reference sequence) are DFQATT and SNEGSKA. TCR cDNA was made using 5'RACE template switching, a step that added a universal primer site and unique molecular identifiers. Priming for cDNA synthesis came from both the TCR alpha and TCR beta constant segments. Library amplification used two PCR steps, and the second PCR step added sample barcodes and sequencing adapters. Sequencing of the libraries was done on either Illumina HiSeq 2500 (2x100 bp) or NovaSeq (2x150 bp). The authors' analysis ran thus. MIGEC was used to demultiplex reads and collapse the reads into UMI consensus sequences, and MiXCR was used for V(D)J alignment. Clonotypes responding to the vaccine were identified with edgeR on replicate PBMC samples, with the criteria of FDR below 0.01 and a log2 fold change above 5 up to day 15. Each bulk clonotype was labeled CD4 or CD8 based on which sequenced repertoire, CD4 or CD8, contained the clonotype at higher abundance. The raw public data were reprocessed by TCRdb itself: fastp quality trimming at Q25, MiXCR clonotype calling, in-frame beta chains only. Rows merge per CDR3 protein into single entries with the most common DNA and genes. TCRdb's processing, not the authors', yielded these V and J calls. This sample holds 310,000 or so distinct CDR3 sequences; around 7.3% were observed only once. 15% to 20% of the sample belongs to the ten largest clones.

This receptor chain uses TRBV20-1 and TRBJ1-1, with the D gene uncertain. The sequencing used PBMCs, collected about 41 days after the first yellow fever vaccination. The TCR comes from a man aged 18 to 30 who received the YFV17D yellow fever vaccine. Here the CDR3 is given as CSARDLVGGNTEAFF. The sequenced DNA: TGCAGTGCTAGAGATCTCGTGGGAGGGAACACTGAAGCTTTCTTT.